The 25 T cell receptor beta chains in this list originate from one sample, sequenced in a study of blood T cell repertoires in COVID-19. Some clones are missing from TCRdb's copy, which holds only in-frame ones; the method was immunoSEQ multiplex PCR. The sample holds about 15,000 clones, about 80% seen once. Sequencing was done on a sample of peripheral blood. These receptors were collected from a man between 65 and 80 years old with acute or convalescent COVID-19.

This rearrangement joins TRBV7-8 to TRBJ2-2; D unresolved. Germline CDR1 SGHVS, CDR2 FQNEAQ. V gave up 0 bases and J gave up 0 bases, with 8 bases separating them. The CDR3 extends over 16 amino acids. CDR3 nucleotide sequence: TGTGCCAGCAGCTTAGCAGCCCTAACGAACACCGGGGAGCTGTTTTTT. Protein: CASSLAALTNTGELFF. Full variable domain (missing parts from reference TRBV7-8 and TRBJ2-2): GAGVSQSPRYKVAKRGQDVALRCDPISGHVSLFWYQQALGQGPEFLTYFQNEAQLDKSGLPSDRFFAERPEGSVSTLKIQRTQQEDSAVYLCASSLAALTNTGELFFGEGSRLTVL.

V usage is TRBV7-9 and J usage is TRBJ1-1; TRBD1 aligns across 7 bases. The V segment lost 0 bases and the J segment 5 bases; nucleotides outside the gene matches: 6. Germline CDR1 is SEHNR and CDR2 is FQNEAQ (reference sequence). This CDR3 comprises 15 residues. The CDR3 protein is CASSLAAGGGTEAFF. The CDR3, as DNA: TGTGCCAGCAGCTTAGCTGCAGGGGGAGGAACTGAAGCTTTCTTT. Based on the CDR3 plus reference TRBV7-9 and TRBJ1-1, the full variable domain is DTGVSQNPRHKITKRGQNVTFRCDPISEHNRLYWYRQTLGQGPEFLTYFQNEAQLEKSRLLSDRFSAERPKGSFSTLEIQRTEQGDSAMYLCASSLAAGGGTEAFFGQGTRLTVV.

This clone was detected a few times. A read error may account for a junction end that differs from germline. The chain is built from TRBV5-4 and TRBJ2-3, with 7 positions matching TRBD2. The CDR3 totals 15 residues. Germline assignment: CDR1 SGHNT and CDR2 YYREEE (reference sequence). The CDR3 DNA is TGTGCCAGCAGCTCGAAGCGGGATAGCAGAGATACGCAGTATTTT. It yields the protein CASSSKRDSRDTQYF.

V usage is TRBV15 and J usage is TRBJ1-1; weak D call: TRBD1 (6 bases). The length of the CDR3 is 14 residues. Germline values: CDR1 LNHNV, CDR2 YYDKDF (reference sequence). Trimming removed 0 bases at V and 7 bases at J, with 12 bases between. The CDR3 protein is CATSRELRTDEAFF. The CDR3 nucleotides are TGTGCCACCAGCAGAGAATTGAGGACAGATGAAGCTTTCTTT.

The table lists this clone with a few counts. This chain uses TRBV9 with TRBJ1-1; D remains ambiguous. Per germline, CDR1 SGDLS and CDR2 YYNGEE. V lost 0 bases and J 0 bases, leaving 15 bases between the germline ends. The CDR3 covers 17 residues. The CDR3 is CASSVEAGSHLNTEAFF. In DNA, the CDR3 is TGTGCCAGCAGCGTAGAGGCAGGCTCCCACCTGAACACTGAAGCTTTCTTT.

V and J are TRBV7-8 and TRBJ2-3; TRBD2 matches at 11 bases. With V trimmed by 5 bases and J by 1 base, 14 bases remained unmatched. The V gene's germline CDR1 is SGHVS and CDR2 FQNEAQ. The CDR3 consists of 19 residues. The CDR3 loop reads CASSNPGGSGGAGTDTQYF. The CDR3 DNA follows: TGTGCCAGCAGCAACCCGGGCGGTAGCGGGGGGGCCGGCACAGATACGCAGTATTTT. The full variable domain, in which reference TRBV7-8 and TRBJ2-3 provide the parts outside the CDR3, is GAGVSQSPRYKVAKRGQDVALRCDPISGHVSLFWYQQALGQGPEFLTYFQNEAQLDKSGLPSDRFFAERPEGSVSTLKIQRTQQEDSAVYLCASSNPGGSGGAGTDTQYFGPGTRLTVL.

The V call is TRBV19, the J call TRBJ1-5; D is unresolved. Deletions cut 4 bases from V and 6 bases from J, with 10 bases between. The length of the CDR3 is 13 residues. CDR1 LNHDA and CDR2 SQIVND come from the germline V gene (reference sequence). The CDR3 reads CASSKWEGQPQHF. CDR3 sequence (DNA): TGTGCCAGTAGTAAATGGGAGGGTCAGCCCCAGCATTTT. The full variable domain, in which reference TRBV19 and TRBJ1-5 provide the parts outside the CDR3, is DGGITQSPKYLFRKEGQNVTLSCEQNLNHDAMYWYRQDPGQGLRLIYYSQIVNDFQKGDIAEGYSVSREKKESFPLTVTSAQKNPTAFYLCASSKWEGQPQHFGDGTRLSIL.

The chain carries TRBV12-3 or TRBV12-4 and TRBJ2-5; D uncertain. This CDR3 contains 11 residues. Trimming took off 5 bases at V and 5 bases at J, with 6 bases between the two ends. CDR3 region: CASSPGETQYF. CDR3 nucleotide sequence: TGTGCCAGCAGTCCCGGTGAGACCCAGTACTTC.

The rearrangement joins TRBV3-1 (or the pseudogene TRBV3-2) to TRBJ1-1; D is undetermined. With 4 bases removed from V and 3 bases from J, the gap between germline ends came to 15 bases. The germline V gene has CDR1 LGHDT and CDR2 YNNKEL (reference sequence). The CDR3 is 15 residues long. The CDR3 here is CASSPSEILYTEAFF. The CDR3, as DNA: TGTGCCAGCAGCCCGTCGGAGATCCTGTACACTGAAGCTTTCTTT.

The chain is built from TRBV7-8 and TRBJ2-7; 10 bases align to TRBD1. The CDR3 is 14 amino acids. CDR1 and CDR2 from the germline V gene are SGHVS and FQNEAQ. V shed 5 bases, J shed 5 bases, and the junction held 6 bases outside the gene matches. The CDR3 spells CASSLRDRGNEQYF. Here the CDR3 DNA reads TGTGCCAGCAGCCTCCGGGACAGGGGAAACGAGCAGTACTTC.

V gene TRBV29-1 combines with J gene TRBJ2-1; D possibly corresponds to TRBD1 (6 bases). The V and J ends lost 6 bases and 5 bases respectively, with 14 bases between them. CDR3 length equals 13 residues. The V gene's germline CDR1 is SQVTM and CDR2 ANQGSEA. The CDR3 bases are TGCAGCGTCCGATATACAGGGAACAATGAGCAGTTCTTC. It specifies CSVRYTGNNEQFF.

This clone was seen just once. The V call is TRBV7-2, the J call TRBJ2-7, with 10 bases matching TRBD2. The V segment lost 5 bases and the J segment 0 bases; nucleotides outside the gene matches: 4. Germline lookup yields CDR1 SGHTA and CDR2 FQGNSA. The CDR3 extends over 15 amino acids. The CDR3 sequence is CASSDSGGPSYEQYF. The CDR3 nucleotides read TGTGCCAGCAGCGATAGCGGGGGGCCCTCCTACGAGCAGTACTTC.

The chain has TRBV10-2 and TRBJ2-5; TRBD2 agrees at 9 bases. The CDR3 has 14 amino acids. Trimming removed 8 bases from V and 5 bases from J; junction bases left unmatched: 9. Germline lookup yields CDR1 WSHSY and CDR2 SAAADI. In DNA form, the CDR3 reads TGCGCCAGCTGTGGCGGGGGGGGCGGGGAGACCCAGTACTTC. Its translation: CASCGGGGGETQYF.

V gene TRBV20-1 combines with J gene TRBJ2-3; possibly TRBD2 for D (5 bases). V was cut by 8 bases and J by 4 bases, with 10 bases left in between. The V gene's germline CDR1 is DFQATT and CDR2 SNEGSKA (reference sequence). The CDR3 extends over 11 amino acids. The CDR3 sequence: CSPGRADTQYF. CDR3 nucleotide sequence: TGCAGTCCGGGGAGAGCAGATACGCAGTATTTT.

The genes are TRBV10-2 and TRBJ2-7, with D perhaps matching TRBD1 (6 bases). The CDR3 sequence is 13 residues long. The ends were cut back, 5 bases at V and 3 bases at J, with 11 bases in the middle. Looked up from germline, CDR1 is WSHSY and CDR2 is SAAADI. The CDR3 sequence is CASSQGTIYEQYF. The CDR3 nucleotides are TGCGCCAGCAGTCAGGGGACGATCTACGAGCAGTACTTC.

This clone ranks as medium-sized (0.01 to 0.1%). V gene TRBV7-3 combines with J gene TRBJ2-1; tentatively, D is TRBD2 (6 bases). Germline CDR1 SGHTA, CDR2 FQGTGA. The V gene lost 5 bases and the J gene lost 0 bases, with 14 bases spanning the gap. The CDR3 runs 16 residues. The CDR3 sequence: CASSLIAESSYNEQFF. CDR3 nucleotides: TGTGCCAGCAGCCTAATAGCGGAGAGCTCCTACAATGAGCAGTTCTTC.

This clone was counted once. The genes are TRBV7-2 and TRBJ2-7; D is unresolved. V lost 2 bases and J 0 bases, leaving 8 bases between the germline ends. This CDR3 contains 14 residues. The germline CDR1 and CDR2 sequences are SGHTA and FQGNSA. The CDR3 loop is CASSLRQRSYEQYF. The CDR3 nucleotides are TGTGCCAGCAGCTTAAGGCAGCGCTCCTACGAGCAGTACTTC.

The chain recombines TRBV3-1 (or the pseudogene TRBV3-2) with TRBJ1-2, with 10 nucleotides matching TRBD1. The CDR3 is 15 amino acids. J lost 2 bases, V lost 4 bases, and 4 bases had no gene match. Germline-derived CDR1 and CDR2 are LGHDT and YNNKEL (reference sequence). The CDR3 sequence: CASSPDRGGNYGYTF. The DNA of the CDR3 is TGTGCCAGCAGCCCGGACAGGGGGGGGAACTATGGCTACACCTTC.

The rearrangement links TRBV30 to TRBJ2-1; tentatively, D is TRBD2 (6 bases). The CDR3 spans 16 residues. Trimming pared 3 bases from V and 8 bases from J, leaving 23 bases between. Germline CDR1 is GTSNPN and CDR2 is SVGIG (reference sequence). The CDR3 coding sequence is TGTGCCTGGAGATCGGGCGTGGGCGGGATAGGCGATGAGCAGTTCTTC. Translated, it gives CAWRSGVGGIGDEQFF.

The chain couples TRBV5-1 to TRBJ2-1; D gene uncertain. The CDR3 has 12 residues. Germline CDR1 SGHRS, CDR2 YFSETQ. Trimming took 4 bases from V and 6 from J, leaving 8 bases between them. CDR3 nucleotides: TGCGCCAGCAGCCTAAGTCTCAATGAGCAGTTCTTC. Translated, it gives CASSLSLNEQFF. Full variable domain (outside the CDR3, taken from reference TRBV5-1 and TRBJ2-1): KAGVTQTPRYLIKTRGQQVTLSCSPISGHRSVSWYQQTPGQGLQFLFEYFSETQRNKGNFPGRFSGRQFSNSRSEMNVSTLELGDSALYLCASSLSLNEQFFGPGTRLTVL.

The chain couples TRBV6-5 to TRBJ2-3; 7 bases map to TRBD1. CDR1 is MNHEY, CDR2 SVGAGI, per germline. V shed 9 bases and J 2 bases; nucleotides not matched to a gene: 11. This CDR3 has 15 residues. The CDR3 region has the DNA TGTGCCAGTCGAAGGGGGCCTACAGACACAGATACGCAGTATTTT. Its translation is CASRRGPTDTDTQYF.

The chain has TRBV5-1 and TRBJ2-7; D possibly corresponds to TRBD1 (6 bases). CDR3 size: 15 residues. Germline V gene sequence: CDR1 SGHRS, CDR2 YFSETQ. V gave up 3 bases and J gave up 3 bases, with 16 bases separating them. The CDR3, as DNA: TGCGCCAGCAGCTCCCTGGCCCAGGGGAACTACGAGCAGTACTTC. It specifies CASSSLAQGNYEQYF.

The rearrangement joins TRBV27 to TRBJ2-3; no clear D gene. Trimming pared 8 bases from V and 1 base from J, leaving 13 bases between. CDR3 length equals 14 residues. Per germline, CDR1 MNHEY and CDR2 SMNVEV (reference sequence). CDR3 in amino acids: CASREELGTDTQYF. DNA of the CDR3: TGTGCCAGCCGAGAGGAGCTCGGCACAGATACGCAGTATTTT.

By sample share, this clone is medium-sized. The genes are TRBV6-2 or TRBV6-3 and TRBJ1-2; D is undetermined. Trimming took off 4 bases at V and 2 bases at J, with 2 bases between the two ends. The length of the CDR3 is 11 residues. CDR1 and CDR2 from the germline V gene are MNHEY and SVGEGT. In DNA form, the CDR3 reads TGTGCCAGCAGTTCGAACTATGGCTACACCTTC. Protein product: CASSSNYGYTF.

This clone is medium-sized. This CDR3 is CASSAETGNEKLFF. In nucleotides, the CDR3 is TGTGCCAGCAGTGCGGAGACAGGGAATGAAAAACTGTTTTTT. The chain has TRBV2 and TRBJ1-4, with 7 positions matching TRBD1. CDR3 length: 14 amino acids. Germline assignment: CDR1 SNHLY and CDR2 FYNNEI. With V trimmed by 4 bases and J by 5 bases, 4 bases remained unmatched.